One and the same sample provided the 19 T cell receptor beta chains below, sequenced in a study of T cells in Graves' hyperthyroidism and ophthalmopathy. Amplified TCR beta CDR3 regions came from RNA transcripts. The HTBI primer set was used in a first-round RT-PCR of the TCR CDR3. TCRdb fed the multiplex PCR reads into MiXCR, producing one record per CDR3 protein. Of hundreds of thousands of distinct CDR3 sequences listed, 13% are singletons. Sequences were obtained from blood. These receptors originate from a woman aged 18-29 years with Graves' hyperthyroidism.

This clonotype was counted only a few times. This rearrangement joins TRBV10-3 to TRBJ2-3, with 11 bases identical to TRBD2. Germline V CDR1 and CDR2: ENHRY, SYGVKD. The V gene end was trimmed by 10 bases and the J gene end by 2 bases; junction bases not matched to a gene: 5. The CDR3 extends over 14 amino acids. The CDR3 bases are TGTGCCACTCGGACTAGCGGGTACACAGATACGCAGTATTTT. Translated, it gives CATRTSGYTDTQYF.

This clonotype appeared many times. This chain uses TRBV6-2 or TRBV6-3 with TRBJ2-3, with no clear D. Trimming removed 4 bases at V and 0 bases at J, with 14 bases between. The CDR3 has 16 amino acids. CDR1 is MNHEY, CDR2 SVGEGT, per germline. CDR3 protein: CASSSGRVGSTDTQYF. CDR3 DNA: TGTGCCAGCAGTTCTGGGCGTGTCGGGAGCACAGATACGCAGTATTTT.

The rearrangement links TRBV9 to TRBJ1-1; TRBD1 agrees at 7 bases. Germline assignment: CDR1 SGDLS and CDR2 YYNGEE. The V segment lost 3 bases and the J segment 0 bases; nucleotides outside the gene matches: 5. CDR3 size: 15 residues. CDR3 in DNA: TGTGCCAGCAGCGGTTCACAGGGGTTGAACACTGAAGCTTTCTTT. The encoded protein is CASSGSQGLNTEAFF.

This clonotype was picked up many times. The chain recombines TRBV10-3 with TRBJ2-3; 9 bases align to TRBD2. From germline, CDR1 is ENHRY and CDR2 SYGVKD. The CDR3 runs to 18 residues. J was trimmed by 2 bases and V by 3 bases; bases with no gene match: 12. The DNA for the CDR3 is TGTGCCATCAGTGAACAGTTCGGTAGCGGGGGCCTCACAGATACGCAGTATTTT. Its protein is CAISEQFGSGGLTDTQYF.

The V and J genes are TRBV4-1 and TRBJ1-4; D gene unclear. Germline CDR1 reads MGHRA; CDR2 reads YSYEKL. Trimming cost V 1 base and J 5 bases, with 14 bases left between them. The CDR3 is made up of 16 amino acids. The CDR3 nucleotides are TGCGCCAGCAGCCAAGGTTGGGAACAGAAGAATGAAAAACTGTTTTTT. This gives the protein CASSQGWEQKNEKLFF.

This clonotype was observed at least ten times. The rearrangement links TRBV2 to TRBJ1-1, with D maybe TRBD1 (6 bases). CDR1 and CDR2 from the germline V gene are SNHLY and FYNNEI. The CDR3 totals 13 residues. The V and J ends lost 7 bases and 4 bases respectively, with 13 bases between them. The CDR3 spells CASKMTGFTEAFF. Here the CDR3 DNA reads TGTGCCAGCAAGATGACAGGCTTCACTGAAGCTTTCTTT.

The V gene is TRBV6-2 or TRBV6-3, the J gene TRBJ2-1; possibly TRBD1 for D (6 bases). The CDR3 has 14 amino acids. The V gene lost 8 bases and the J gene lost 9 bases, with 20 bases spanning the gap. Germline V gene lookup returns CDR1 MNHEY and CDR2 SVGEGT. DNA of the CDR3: TGTGCCAGCCAGTCAAGGGGGATTTACGGTGAGCAGTTCTTC. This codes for CASQSRGIYGEQFF.

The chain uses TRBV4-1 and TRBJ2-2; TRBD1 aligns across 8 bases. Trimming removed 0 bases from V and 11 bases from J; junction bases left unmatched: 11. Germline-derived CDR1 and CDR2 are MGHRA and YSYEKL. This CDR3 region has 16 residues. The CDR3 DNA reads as TGCGCCAGCAGCCAAGAGAGGGGCAGGGGGCCTGGAGAGCTGTTTTTT. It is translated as CASSQERGRGPGELFF.

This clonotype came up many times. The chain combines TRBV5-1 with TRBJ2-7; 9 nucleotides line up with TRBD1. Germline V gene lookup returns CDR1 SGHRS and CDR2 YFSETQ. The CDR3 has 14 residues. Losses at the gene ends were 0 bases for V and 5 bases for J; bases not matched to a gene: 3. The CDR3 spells CASSLAGQGHEQYF. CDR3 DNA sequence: TGCGCCAGCAGCTTGGCGGGACAGGGCCACGAGCAGTACTTC.

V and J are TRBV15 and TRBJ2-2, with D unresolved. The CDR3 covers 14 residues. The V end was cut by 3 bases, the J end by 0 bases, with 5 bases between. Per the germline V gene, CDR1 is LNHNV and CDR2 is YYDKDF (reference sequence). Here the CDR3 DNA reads TGTGCCACCAGCAGCCCAACGAACACCGGGGAGCTGTTTTTT. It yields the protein CATSSPTNTGELFF.

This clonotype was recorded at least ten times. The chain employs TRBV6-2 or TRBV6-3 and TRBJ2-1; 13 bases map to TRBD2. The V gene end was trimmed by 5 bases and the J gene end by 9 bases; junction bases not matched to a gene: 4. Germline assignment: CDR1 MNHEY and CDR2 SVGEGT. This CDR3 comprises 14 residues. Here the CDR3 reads CASSPGLAGFEQFF. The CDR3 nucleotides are TGTGCCAGCAGTCCGGGACTAGCGGGATTTGAGCAGTTCTTC.

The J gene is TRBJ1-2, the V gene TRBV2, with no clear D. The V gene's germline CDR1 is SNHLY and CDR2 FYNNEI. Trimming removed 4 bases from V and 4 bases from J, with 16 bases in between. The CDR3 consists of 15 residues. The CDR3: CASSVRSVDSYGYTF. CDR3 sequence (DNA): TGTGCCAGCAGTGTAAGGTCAGTGGATTCCTATGGCTACACCTTC.

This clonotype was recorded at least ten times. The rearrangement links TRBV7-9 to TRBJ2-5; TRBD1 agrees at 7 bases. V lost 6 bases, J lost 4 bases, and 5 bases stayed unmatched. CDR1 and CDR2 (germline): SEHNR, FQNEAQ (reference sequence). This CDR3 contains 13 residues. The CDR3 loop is CASRADRVETQYF. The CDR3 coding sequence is TGTGCCAGCAGGGCCGACAGGGTAGAGACCCAGTACTTC.

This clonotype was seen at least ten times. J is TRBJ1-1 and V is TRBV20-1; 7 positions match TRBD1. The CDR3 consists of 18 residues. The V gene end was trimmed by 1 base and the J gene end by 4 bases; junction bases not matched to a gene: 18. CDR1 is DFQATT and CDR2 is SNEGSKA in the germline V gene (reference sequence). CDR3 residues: CSARVPLTGRRLSTEAFF. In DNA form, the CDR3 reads TGCAGTGCTAGAGTTCCCCTGACAGGGCGCCGGTTGTCCACTGAAGCTTTCTTT.

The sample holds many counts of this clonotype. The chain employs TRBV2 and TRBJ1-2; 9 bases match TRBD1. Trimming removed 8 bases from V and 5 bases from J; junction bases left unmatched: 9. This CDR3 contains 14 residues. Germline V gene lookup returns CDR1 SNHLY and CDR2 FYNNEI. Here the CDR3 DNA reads TGTGCCAGCTCTCCGGGACAGGGAACATATGGCTACACCTTC. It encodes CASSPGQGTYGYTF.

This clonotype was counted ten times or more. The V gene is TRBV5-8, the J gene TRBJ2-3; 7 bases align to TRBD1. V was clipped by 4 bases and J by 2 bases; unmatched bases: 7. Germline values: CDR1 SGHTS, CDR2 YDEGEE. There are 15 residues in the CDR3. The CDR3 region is CASSREGGNTDTQYF. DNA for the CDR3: TGTGCCAGCAGCCGTGAAGGGGGCAACACAGATACGCAGTATTTT. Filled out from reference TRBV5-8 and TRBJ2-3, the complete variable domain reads EAGVTQSPTHLIKTRGQQATLRCSPISGHTSVYWYQQALGLGLQFLLWYDEGEERNRGNFPPRFSGRQFPNYSSELNVNALELEDSALYLCASSREGGNTDTQYFGPGTRLTVL.

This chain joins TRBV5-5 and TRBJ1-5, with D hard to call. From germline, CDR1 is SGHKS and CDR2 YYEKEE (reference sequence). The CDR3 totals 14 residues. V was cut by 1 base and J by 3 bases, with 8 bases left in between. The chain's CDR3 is CASSLLGDNQPQHF. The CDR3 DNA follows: TGTGCCAGCAGCTTGTTGGGCGACAATCAGCCCCAGCATTTT.

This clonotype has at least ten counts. The CDR3 sequence: CSVPHYNEQFF. CDR3 nucleotide sequence: TGCAGCGTTCCTCATTACAATGAGCAGTTCTTC. The V call is TRBV29-1, the J call TRBJ2-1; D call uncertain. CDR1 and CDR2 (germline): SQVTM, ANQGSEA. Trimming cost V 5 bases and J 4 bases, with 6 bases left between them. The CDR3 has 11 residues.

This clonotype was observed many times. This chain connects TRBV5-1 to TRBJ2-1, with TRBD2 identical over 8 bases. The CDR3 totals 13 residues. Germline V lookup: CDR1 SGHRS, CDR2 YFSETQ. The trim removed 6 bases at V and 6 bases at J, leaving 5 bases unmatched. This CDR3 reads CASTSGRTNEQFF. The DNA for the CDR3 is TGCGCCAGCACCAGCGGGAGAACCAATGAGCAGTTCTTC.